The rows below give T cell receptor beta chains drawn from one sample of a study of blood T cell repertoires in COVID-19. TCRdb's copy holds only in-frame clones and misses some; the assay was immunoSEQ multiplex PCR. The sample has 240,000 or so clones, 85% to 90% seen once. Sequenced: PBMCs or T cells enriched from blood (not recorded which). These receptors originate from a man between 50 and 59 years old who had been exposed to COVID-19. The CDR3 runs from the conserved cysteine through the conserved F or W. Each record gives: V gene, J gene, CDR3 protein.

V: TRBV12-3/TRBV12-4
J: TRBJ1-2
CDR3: CASSYGQGRGYTF

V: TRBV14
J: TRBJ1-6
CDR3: CASSQAGTRNSPLHF

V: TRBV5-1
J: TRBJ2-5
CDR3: CASSWTGTGEETQYF

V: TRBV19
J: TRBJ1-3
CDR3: CASSMVFGGRRGNTIYF

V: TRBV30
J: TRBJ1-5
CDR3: CAWAPGTANLANQPQHF

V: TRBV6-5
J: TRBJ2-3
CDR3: CAIRGSGTSGDTQYF

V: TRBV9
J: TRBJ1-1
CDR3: CASSVEGRTGLNTEAFF

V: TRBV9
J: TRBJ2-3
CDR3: CASSVTGAAATDTQYF

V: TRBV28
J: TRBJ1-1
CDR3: CASTTGGPGTEAFF

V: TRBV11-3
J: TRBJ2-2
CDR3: CASSSRGAGVRETGELFF

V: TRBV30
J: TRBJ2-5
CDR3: CAWSGWVDSFQETQYF

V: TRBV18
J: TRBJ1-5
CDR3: CASSSGGASNQPQHF

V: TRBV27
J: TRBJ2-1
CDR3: CATYRVESYNEQFF

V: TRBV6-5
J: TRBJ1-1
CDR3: CASTSTGFTEAFF

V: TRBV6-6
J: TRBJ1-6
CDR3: CASSTNRVGNSPLHF

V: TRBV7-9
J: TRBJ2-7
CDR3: CATRFGTGVDEQYF

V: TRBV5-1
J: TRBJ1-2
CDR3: CASKLGQGANYGYTF

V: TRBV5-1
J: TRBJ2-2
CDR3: CASSLAVGRHTGELFF

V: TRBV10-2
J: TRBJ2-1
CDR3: CASSETGGAEQFF

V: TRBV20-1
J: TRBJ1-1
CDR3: CSAEQTGEAFF

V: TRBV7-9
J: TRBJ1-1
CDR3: CASSRIGTANTEAFF

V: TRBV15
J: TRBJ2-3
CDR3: CATSRDSNSGGIDTQYF

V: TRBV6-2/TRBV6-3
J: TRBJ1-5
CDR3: CASSLYSGTGTLSNQPQHF

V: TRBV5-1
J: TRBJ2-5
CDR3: CASSLQGVLGETQYF

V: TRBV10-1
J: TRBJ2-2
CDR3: CASSESRGGDMAGELFF

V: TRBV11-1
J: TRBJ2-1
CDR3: CASSLSRDIYNEQFF

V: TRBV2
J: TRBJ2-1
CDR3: CASSATGGSYNEQFF

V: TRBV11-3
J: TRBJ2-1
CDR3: CASSTWASGSYNEQFF

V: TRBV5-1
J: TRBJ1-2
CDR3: CASSPGQGRNYGYTF

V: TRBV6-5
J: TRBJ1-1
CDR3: CASSYSRDRGSTEAFF

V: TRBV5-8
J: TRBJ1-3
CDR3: CASSLGALSGNTIYF

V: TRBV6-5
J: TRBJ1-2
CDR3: CASMGGGYTF

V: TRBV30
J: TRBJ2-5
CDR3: CAWSRALAEGGETQYF

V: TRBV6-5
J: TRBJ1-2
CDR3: CASSYLTRLGYGYTF

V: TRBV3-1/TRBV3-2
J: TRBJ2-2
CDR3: CASSQPWTGGPGELFF

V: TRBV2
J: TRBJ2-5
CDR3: CASEQEETQYF

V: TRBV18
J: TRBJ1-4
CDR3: CASSRGLVATNEKLFF

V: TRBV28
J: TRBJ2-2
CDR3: CASSLRAGFGELFF

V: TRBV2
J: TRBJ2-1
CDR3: CASPGGPSRNEQFF